This T cell receptor (beta chain) was sequenced during a study of T cell repertoires in cytomegalovirus infection. This CDR3 has 15 residues. V gave up 0 bases and J gave up 4 bases, with 13 bases separating them. In germline, CDR1 is DFQATT, CDR2 SNEGSKA (reference sequence). This clonotype showed up just a few times. What it binds is unknown. TCRdb fed the reads into MiXCR, producing one record per CDR3 protein. The sample lists roughly 700,000 distinct CDR3 sequences, around 31% occurring once. The sequence came from a human donor in good health (CMV status not recorded). Some clones in this sample may be carry-over from other donors' samples. The chain carries TRBV20-1 and TRBJ1-3; D gene ambiguous. Specimen: cultured PBMCs, collected from culture after CMV antigen stimulation. As DNA, the CDR3 is TGCAGTGCTAGAGACTATTCTAGGGCAGGAAACACCATATATTTT. It codes for CSARDYSRAGNTIYF.